The 27 T cell receptor beta chains reported below all come from one sample, sequenced in a study of vaccination effects on CD4 cells after COVID-19. Sequencing was performed with immunoSEQ multiplex PCR; in TCRdb, only in-frame clones are kept and a portion is missing. Of more than 40,000 clones listed, under 75% are singletons. For these receptors, no antigen is known. Sequencing followed a ViraFEST assay step that expanded antigen-specific CD4+ T cells with viral peptide pools. After around 10 days in culture, the CD4+ T cells were isolated. The study found no prior SARS-CoV-2 infection in the vaccine recipients, who tested negative for nucleocapsid antibodies. This specimen consisted of CD4+ T cells from PBMCs cultured with HCoV-OC43 spike peptides, obtained before COVID-19 vaccination. The subset here: HCoV-OC43 spike overlapping peptide pool stimulation. These receptors all come from a human donor who received a COVID-19 vaccine.

This chain links TRBV7-9 with TRBJ1-2, with unresolved D. The germline V gene has CDR1 SEHNR and CDR2 FQNEAQ (reference sequence). This CDR3 has 14 amino acids. The V end lost 5 bases, the J end lost 1 base, and 11 bases lay between the germline ends. In DNA, the CDR3 is TGTGCCAGCAGCAGAGCGGAGGGTAACTATGGCTACACCTTC. Protein: CASSRAEGNYGYTF.

V usage is TRBV6-5 and J usage is TRBJ1-5; D may be TRBD1 (5 bases). With 6 bases removed from V and 3 bases from J, the gap between germline ends came to 15 bases. Germline CDR1 and CDR2: MNHEY and SVGAGI. The CDR3 is made up of 15 amino acids. CDR3: CASREGTVYNQPQHF. The CDR3 coding sequence is TGTGCCAGCAGAGAGGGGACGGTCTACAATCAGCCCCAGCATTTT.

The genes are TRBV19 and TRBJ1-2; 9 bases fit TRBD1. The V gene's germline CDR1 is LNHDA and CDR2 SQIVND (reference sequence). Germline trimming cut 3 bases from V and 1 base from J; bases unmatched to any gene: 3. CDR3 size: 15 residues. The CDR3 DNA reads as TGTGCCAGTAGTATGGACAGGGGCCTTAACTATGGCTACACCTTC. This encodes CASSMDRGLNYGYTF.

The genes are TRBV4-3 and TRBJ2-2; unclear D gene. The V and J ends lost 4 bases and 8 bases respectively, with 17 bases between them. CDR1 and CDR2 from the germline V gene are LGHNA and YSLEER. The CDR3 has 15 residues. As DNA, the CDR3 is TGCGCCAGCAGCCTCGGGCTCCCCGTCGCTGGGGAGCTGTTTTTT. As protein: CASSLGLPVAGELFF.

In this sample, this clone turned up a few times. The chain employs TRBV6-2 or TRBV6-3 and TRBJ2-7; tentatively, D is TRBD1 (5 bases). Germline values: CDR1 MNHEY, CDR2 SVGEGT. CDR3 size: 13 residues. V was clipped by 0 bases and J by 2 bases, with 5 bases between them. Here the CDR3 DNA reads TGTGCCAGCAGTTACTCGGACACCTACGAGCAGTACTTC. It encodes CASSYSDTYEQYF.

The genes are TRBV19 and TRBJ2-2, with a weak D call TRBD2 (7 bases). Germline V lookup: CDR1 LNHDA, CDR2 SQIVND (reference sequence). With 4 bases removed from V and 4 bases from J, the gap between germline ends came to 25 bases. CDR3 length: 19 residues. In nucleotides, the CDR3 is TGTGCCAGTAGTACCCCAACGGGTAGGGGGGGGCAGGGCACCGGGGAGCTGTTTTTT. Residues: CASSTPTGRGGQGTGELFF.

The J gene is TRBJ2-5, the V gene TRBV9, with D perhaps matching TRBD2 (7 bases). The CDR3 runs to 15 residues. V was shortened by 3 bases and J by 3 bases, with 15 bases between the two germline ends. The V gene's germline CDR1 is SGDLS and CDR2 YYNGEE. DNA of the CDR3: TGTGCCAGCAGCGGGGGAGGGAAGGGGGAAGAGACCCAGTACTTC. This sequence encodes CASSGGGKGEETQYF.

This clone has more than one count but fewer than ten. This rearrangement joins TRBV6-5 to TRBJ1-2, with D possibly matching TRBD1 (5 bases). The CDR3 is 16 residues long. Germline V CDR1 and CDR2: MNHEY, SVGAGI. V gave up 2 bases and J gave up 3 bases, with 16 bases separating them. The CDR3 DNA reads as TGTGCCAGCAGTTACGGTATTGGGGCGACATACTATGGCTACACCTTC. Its protein product is CASSYGIGATYYGYTF.

The chain recombines TRBV7-2 with TRBJ2-1, with 9 bases lining up with TRBD2. There are 16 residues in the CDR3. Per germline, CDR1 SGHTA and CDR2 FQGNSA. V was pared by 5 bases and J by 0 bases, with 5 bases of the junction left unmatched. The CDR3 DNA sequence: TGTGCCAGCAGCCCGAAGCGGGGGGCCTCCTACAATGAGCAGTTCTTC. This codes for CASSPKRGASYNEQFF. Full variable domain (remainder filled in from reference TRBV7-2 and TRBJ2-1): GAGVSQSPSNKVTEKGKDVELRCDPISGHTALYWYRQSLGQGLEFLIYFQGNSAPDKSGLPSDRFSAERTGGSVSTLTIQRTQQEDSAVYLCASSPKRGASYNEQFFGPGTRLTVL.

The rearrangement uses TRBV18 and TRBJ1-4, with TRBD1 matching 10 bases. The CDR3 is 17 residues long. The germline V gene encodes CDR1 KGHSH and CDR2 LQKENI. V trimming: 3 bases; J trimming: 3 bases; junction bases outside the gene matches: 7. The CDR3, as DNA: TGTGCCAGCTCACCGTCGACAGGGGGCGCGGCTAATGAAAAACTGTTTTTT. It yields the protein CASSPSTGGAANEKLFF.

This sequence joins TRBV28 and TRBJ1-1, with 7 bases identical to TRBD1. The CDR3 spans 15 residues. V trimming: 6 bases; J trimming: 5 bases; junction bases outside the gene matches: 12. Germline V gives CDR1 MDHEN, CDR2 SYDVKM. CDR3 sequence: CASSRTRQGGTEAFF. CDR3 nucleotide sequence: TGTGCCAGCAGCCGGACAAGACAGGGAGGAACTGAAGCTTTCTTT.

The chain combines TRBV9 with TRBJ2-2, with D maybe TRBD2 (6 bases). Germline-derived CDR1 and CDR2 are SGDLS and YYNGEE. Trimming cost V 0 bases and J 2 bases, with 14 bases left between them. The CDR3 contains 17 residues. The CDR3 region has the DNA TGTGCCAGCAGCGTAGGACGGGACTCTCTAAACACCGGGGAGCTGTTTTTT. Its translation is CASSVGRDSLNTGELFF.

This clone was detected once. J is TRBJ2-7 and V is TRBV7-8; 7 nucleotides match TRBD2. The V segment lost 1 base and the J segment 4 bases; nucleotides outside the gene matches: 16. Germline V CDR1 and CDR2: SGHVS, FQNEAQ. This CDR3 is built from 18 residues. CDR3 residues: CASSLVSASGGLVYEQYF. In DNA form, the CDR3 reads TGTGCCAGCAGCTTAGTTTCGGCTAGCGGTGGCCTGGTGTACGAGCAGTACTTC.

The sample holds one count of this clone. The gene calls are TRBV6-5 and TRBJ2-7; 10 nucleotides agree with TRBD2. The CDR3 sequence is 15 residues long. Germline V lookup: CDR1 MNHEY, CDR2 SVGAGI. The junction had 17 bases not matched to a gene; V was cut back by 6 bases and J by 12 bases. The CDR3 coding sequence is TGTGCCAGCAGACTAGCGGGACAGGAGACAAAGGGACTGTACTTC. This codes for CASRLAGQETKGLYF.

The V and J genes are TRBV12-5 and TRBJ1-2; D is unclear. CDR1 and CDR2 (germline): LGHNT, FRNRAP. The CDR3 spans 14 residues. V was trimmed by 1 base and J by 4 bases, leaving 10 bases between them. CDR3 bases: TGTGCTAGTGGTTTGGGGGTGAGCGGCTATGGCTACACCTTC. Its translation is CASGLGVSGYGYTF.

The sample holds one count of this clone. This chain joins TRBV5-1 and TRBJ2-2; TRBD1 matches at 9 bases. The CDR3 is 15 amino acids. In germline, CDR1 is SGHRS, CDR2 YFSETQ. V was pared by 2 bases and J by 3 bases, with 2 bases of the junction left unmatched. The DNA of the CDR3 is TGCGCCAGCAGCTTACAGGGGGCCGACACCGGGGAGCTGTTTTTT. Its protein product is CASSLQGADTGELFF. Supplemented by reference TRBV5-1 and TRBJ2-2, the full variable domain reads KAGVTQTPRYLIKTRGQQVTLSCSPISGHRSVSWYQQTPGQGLQFLFEYFSETQRNKGNFPGRFSGRQFSNSRSEMNVSTLELGDSALYLCASSLQGADTGELFFGEGSRLTVL.

This chain connects TRBV5-4 to TRBJ1-1, with D hard to call. Germline V gene data show CDR1 as SGHNT and CDR2 as YYREEE (reference sequence). Deletions cut 4 bases from V and 6 bases from J, with 16 bases between. The length of the CDR3 is 14 residues. CDR3 sequence reads: CASSTGWVGSEAFF. The CDR3 DNA follows: TGTGCCAGCAGCACCGGTTGGGTGGGGTCTGAAGCTTTCTTT.

The chain recombines TRBV11-3 with TRBJ1-2; 7 positions match TRBD1. This CDR3 region has 17 residues. Unmatched junction bases numbered 12, after V lost 3 bases and J lost 2 bases. Germline lookup yields CDR1 SGHNT and CDR2 YENEEA. The chain's CDR3 is CASSFSETGTTNYGYTF. The CDR3 DNA sequence: TGTGCCAGCAGCTTCAGTGAGACAGGGACCACGAACTATGGCTACACCTTC.

V gene TRBV6-5 combines with J gene TRBJ1-3, with 9 nucleotides matching TRBD1. Germline V gene lookup returns CDR1 MNHEY and CDR2 SVGAGI. V lost 2 bases to trimming and J lost 7 bases; unmatched junction nucleotides: 6. The CDR3 contains 15 residues. The DNA of the CDR3 is TGTGCCAGCAGTTACGAGGGACAGGGTACCAACACCATATATTTT. Translating gives CASSYEGQGTNTIYF.

This clone was recorded a few times. The chain employs TRBV7-2 and TRBJ2-2; unclear D gene. The CDR3 covers 14 residues. Trimming removed 0 bases from V and 4 bases from J, with 6 bases in between. Germline lookup yields CDR1 SGHTA and CDR2 FQGNSA. The CDR3 DNA follows: TGTGCCAGCAGCTTAGCCTTTACCACCGGGGAGCTGTTTTTT. As protein: CASSLAFTTGELFF.

This chain links TRBV30 with TRBJ2-7; the match to TRBD2 covers 11 bases. In germline, CDR1 is GTSNPN, CDR2 SVGIG (reference sequence). The CDR3 consists of 15 residues. The V gene end was trimmed by 5 bases and the J gene end by 2 bases; junction bases not matched to a gene: 8. Here the CDR3 reads CAWDPGLAVTYEQYF. The CDR3 DNA follows: TGTGCCTGGGATCCGGGACTAGCGGTCACCTACGAGCAGTACTTC.

V and J are TRBV29-1 and TRBJ2-7; the D gene is possibly TRBD2 (5 bases). Between the trimmed V and J ends, which lost 4 bases and 0 bases, there was a span of 7 bases. Germline CDR1 SQVTM, CDR2 ANQGSEA. The CDR3 runs 12 residues. The CDR3 spells CSVGTSSYEQYF. In nucleotides, the CDR3 is TGCAGCGTTGGTACTAGCTCCTACGAGCAGTACTTC.

In this sample, this clone turned up once. The V gene is TRBV3-1 (or the pseudogene TRBV3-2), the J gene TRBJ1-1; the D gene is possibly TRBD1 (6 bases). CDR1 and CDR2 (germline): LGHDT, YNNKEL (reference sequence). This CDR3 has 15 residues. Trimming shortened V by 2 bases and J by 6 bases, and 16 bases separated the two germline ends. CDR3 loop: CASSQRQARSSEAFF. The CDR3 bases are TGTGCCAGCAGCCAAAGACAGGCACGTTCTTCTGAAGCTTTCTTT.

CDR3 residues: CASSIGRSTEAFF. In nucleotides, the CDR3 is TGTGCCAGTAGTATCGGCAGAAGCACTGAAGCTTTCTTT. This chain connects TRBV19 to TRBJ1-1; D is ambiguous. This CDR3 region has 13 residues. CDR1 LNHDA and CDR2 SQIVND come from the germline V gene (reference sequence). V lost 3 bases to trimming and J lost 4 bases, with 9 bases between them. Looking up the rest from reference TRBV19 and TRBJ1-1 gives the full variable domain: DGGITQSPKYLFRKEGQNVTLSCEQNLNHDAMYWYRQDPGQGLRLIYYSQIVNDFQKGDIAEGYSVSREKKESFPLTVTSAQKNPTAFYLCASSIGRSTEAFFGQGTRLTVV.

The rearrangement links TRBV15 to TRBJ2-1; the match to TRBD2 covers 7 bases. The CDR3 sequence is 16 residues long. The V gene end was trimmed by 0 bases and the J gene end by 5 bases; junction bases not matched to a gene: 7. Germline values: CDR1 LNHNV, CDR2 YYDKDF (reference sequence). CDR3 DNA: TGTGCCACCAGCAGAGATCTGGCTAGCGGCAACAATGAGCAGTTCTTC. Its protein is CATSRDLASGNNEQFF.

The V gene is TRBV21-1, the J gene TRBJ2-5; TRBD2 is the table's D call, not checked against the DNA. TRBV21-1 is noted as a pseudogene. The CDR3 loop spans 16 amino acids. The CDR3 reads CASSFRSGRVDETQYF. The CDR3 bases are TGTGCCAGCAGCTTCCGTAGCGGGAGGGTCGATGAGACCCAGTACTTC.

The gene calls are TRBV12-3 or TRBV12-4 and TRBJ2-2; maybe TRBD1 (6 bases). The CDR3 is 13 residues long. Deletions cut 5 bases from V and 4 bases from J, with 8 bases between. The chain's CDR3 is CASSRTVTGELFF. As DNA, the CDR3 is TGTGCCAGCAGTCGGACAGTCACCGGGGAGCTGTTTTTT.